This TCR beta chain is drawn from a study of stem cell transplantation in POMP-related autoinflammatory disease. Study-level information: Hypothesis: faulty thymoproteasomes impair CD8+ T-cell selection, skewing TRB repertoires.

V was clipped by 1 base and J by 6 bases; unmatched bases: 7. CDR3 length: 15 amino acids. Germline V gene sequence: CDR1 SGHDN, CDR2 FVKESK. The assay was immunoSEQ multiplex PCR, and TCRdb's table has in-frame clones only and misses some. Among more than 800 clones listed, 80% to 90% were seen once. With regard to this clone: No antigen is known for it.

Study-level points and caveats: In PRAID patients, the number of distinct TRB V-J gene pairings was restricted. PRAID patients trended toward lower TRB diversity and higher clonality in all analyzed T-cell subsets.

The receptor was derived from a human donor in good health. This chain links TRBV14 with TRBJ1-1; 8 bases are a match to TRBD1. The sequencing sample was made of a CXCR5-defined cell subset from PBMCs. DNA for the CDR3: TGTGCCAGCAGCCAAGTTAGGACAGGGAGGGCTGAAGCTTTCTTT. Translating it yields CASSQVRTGRAEAFF.